One sample yielded the 8 T cell receptor beta chains listed below, sequenced in a study of response to subunit inactivated influenza vaccine. TCRdb re-called the RT-PCR reads through MiXCR, storing one row per CDR3 protein. Of 400,000 to 650,000 distinct CDR3 sequences listed, 6.5% to 8% are singletons. Sequenced material: PBMCs from blood, taken less than 30 months after vaccination. Receptors originate from a man between 50 and 69 years old who received an inactivated influenza vaccine.

The sample holds a few counts of this clonotype. The chain couples TRBV6-1 to TRBJ2-1; tentative D call: TRBD2 (6 bases). This CDR3 contains 15 residues. V lost 7 bases to trimming and J lost 9 bases, with 22 bases between them. The V gene's germline CDR1 is MNHNS and CDR2 SASEGT. The CDR3 sequence is CASTRTTGTTREQFF. CDR3 DNA sequence: TGTGCCAGCACCAGGACTACCGGGACCACACGTGAGCAGTTCTTC.

V gene TRBV7-2 combines with J gene TRBJ1-5, with no clear D. Germline V gene sequence: CDR1 SGHTA, CDR2 FQGNSA. CDR3 length: 13 residues. The V end lost 4 bases, the J end lost 9 bases, and 13 bases lay between the germline ends. CDR3 loop: CASSSRPSMPQHF. The CDR3 nucleotides read TGTGCCAGCAGCTCCCGCCCTTCGATGCCCCAGCATTTT.

CDR3 protein: CASSPRLAGGDTDTQYF. Written as DNA, the CDR3 is TGTGCCAGCAGCCCCCGACTAGCGGGAGGTGACACAGATACGCAGTATTTT. The chain uses TRBV3-1 and TRBJ2-3, with TRBD2 matching 13 bases. The CDR3 contains 17 residues. Germline loops: CDR1 LGHDT, CDR2 YNNKEL (reference sequence). Trimming took 4 bases from V and 2 from J; bases not matched to a gene: 6.

The chain couples TRBV7-2 to TRBJ2-7; no definite D call. The V end lost 1 base, the J end lost 1 base, and 14 bases lay between the germline ends. The germline V gene has CDR1 SGHTA and CDR2 FQGNSA. The length of the CDR3 is 16 residues. The DNA of the CDR3 is TGTGCCAGCAGCTTAGGGTATCGGGCAGTTTCCTACGAGCAGTACTTC. The encoded protein is CASSLGYRAVSYEQYF.

V gene TRBV7-8 combines with J gene TRBJ2-5, with TRBD2 as a possible D gene (5 bases). Trimming removed 1 base at V and 8 bases at J, with 17 bases between. Germline-derived CDR1 and CDR2 are SGHVS and FQNEAQ. The CDR3 consists of 15 residues. CDR3 region: CASSLGSSFPFTQYF. The CDR3 coding sequence is TGTGCCAGCAGCTTAGGGTCTAGCTTTCCCTTCACCCAGTACTTC.

The chain joins TRBV28 to TRBJ2-1; the match to TRBD1 covers 11 bases. Germline CDR1 and CDR2: MDHEN and SYDVKM. CDR3 length equals 14 residues. With 5 bases clipped from V and 9 bases from J, the junction kept 6 bases outside the gene matches. In nucleotides, the CDR3 is TGTGCCAGCAGTCTCCGGGACAGGGGGTTTGAGCAGTTCTTC. This translates into CASSLRDRGFEQFF.

This sequence joins TRBV29-1 and TRBJ2-1, with TRBD1 matching 9 bases. With 6 bases clipped from V and 15 bases from J, the junction kept 6 bases outside the gene matches. CDR1 SQVTM and CDR2 ANQGSEA come from the germline V gene. This CDR3 has 10 residues. The DNA for the CDR3 is TGCAGCGTGGACGGGACAGGGCCGTTCTTC. This encodes CSVDGTGPFF.

This clonotype was seen more than once but under ten times. The chain links TRBV7-6 to TRBJ2-3, with TRBD1 matching 9 bases. In germline, CDR1 is SGHVS, CDR2 FNYEAQ. This CDR3 region has 15 residues. The junction had 5 bases not matched to a gene; V was cut back by 3 bases and J by 4 bases. The CDR3 loop is CASSLTGGTADTQYF. The CDR3, as DNA: TGTGCCAGCAGCTTGACAGGGGGTACAGCAGATACGCAGTATTTT.